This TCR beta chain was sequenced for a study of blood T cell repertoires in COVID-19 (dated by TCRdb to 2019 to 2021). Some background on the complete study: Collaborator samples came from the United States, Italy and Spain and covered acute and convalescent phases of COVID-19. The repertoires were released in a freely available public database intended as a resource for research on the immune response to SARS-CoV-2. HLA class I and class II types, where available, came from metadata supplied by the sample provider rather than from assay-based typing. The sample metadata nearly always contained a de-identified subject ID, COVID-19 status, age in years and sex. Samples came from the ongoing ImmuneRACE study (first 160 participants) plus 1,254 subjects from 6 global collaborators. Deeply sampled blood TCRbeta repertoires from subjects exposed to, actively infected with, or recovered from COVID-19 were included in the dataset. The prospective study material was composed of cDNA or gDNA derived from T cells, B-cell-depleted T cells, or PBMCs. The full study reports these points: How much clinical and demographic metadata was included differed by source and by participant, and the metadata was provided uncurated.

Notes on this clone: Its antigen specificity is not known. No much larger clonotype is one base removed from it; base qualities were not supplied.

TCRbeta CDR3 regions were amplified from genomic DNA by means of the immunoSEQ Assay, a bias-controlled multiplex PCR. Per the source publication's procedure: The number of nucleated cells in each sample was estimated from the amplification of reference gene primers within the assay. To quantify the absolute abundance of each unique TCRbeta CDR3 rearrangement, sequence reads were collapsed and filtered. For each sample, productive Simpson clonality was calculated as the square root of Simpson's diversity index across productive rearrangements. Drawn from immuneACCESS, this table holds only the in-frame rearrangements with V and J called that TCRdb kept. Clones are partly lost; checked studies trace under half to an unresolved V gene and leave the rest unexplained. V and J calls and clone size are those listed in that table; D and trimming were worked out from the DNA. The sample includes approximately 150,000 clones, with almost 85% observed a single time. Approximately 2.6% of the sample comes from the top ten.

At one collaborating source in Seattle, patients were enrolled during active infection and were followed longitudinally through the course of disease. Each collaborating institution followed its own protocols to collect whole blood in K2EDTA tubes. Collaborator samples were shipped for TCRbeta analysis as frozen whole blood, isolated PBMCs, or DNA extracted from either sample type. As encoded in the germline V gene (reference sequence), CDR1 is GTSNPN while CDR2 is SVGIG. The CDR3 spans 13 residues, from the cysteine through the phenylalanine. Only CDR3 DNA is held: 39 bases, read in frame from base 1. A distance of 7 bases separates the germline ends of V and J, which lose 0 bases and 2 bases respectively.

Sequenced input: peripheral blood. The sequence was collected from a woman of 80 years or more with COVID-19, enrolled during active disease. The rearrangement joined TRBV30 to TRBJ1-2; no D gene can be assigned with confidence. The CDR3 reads CAWSVQMNYGYTF. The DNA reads TGTGCCTGGAGTGTACAGATGAACTATGGCTACACCTTC.